Listed here is a single TCR beta chain. The clone's antigen remains unknown. Base qualities are missing; no much larger clone stands one base away. The sample comes from a study of CD8 T cells in ankylosing spondylitis (dated by TCRdb to about 2017). Regarding the complete study: The study set out to find disease-linked TCR variants by profiling T cell receptor beta repertoires in ankylosing spondylitis patients and healthy donors. In total, the full study cohort was made up of 85 to 140 healthy donors and 20 to 25 ankylosing spondylitis patients. Peripheral blood was sampled, and synovial fluid was also collected from ankylosing spondylitis patients.

From the cysteine up to the phenylalanine, the CDR3 has a length of 13 residues. Only the CDR3 DNA is retained, 39 bases long and in frame from the first base. V loses 5 bases, J loses 1 base, and the germline ends lie 8 bases apart. CDR1 and CDR2 are read off the germline V gene as SGHVS and FNYEAQ. What the authors observed across the whole study: Some motif variants had previously been reported in the synovial fluid and blood of reactive arthritis patients, which suggests shared mechanisms of disease initiation. A TCR beta motif of about eight highly homologous amino acid variants appeared characteristic of blood from ankylosing spondylitis patients. The disease-linked clones were reported as significantly enriched in matched synovial fluid samples from ankylosing spondylitis patients. The disease-linked clones showed a CD8+ phenotype and occurred at relatively low frequencies in peripheral blood.

Sequencer: Illumina HiSeq 2500. TCR beta libraries were prepared by quantitative 5'-RACE with molecular barcodes. Under the source paper's analysis protocol: A new computational method, built on a probabilistic model of VDJ rearrangement, was used to identify disease-linked TCR variants. TCRdb reprocessing: public reads trimmed at Q25 with fastp, clones called with MiXCR, in-frame beta chains kept. For every CDR3 protein sequence, its rows merge into one entry that carries the most common genes and DNA. TCRdb, rather than the study authors, made the V and J calls. The table for this sample lists 100,000 to 150,000 distinct CDR3 sequences; roughly 18% of them were counted only once. Of the sample, 33% falls within the top ten clones.

The receptor was derived from a male donor with ankylosing spondylitis. The chain is made from TRBV7-6 and TRBJ1-1, with the D gene uncertain. Sequenced material: blood, either unsorted or a sorted T cell fraction (not recorded which). The CDR3 is CASSPSPNTEAFF. The nucleotide sequence reads as follows: TGTGCCAGCAGCCCCTCTCCGAACACTGAAGCTTTCTTT.